The 31 T cell receptor beta chains in this list originate from one sample, sequenced in a study of brain T cells in children with intractable seizures. Profiled with immunoSEQ multiplex PCR; TCRdb holds only in-frame clones, not every one. This table has tens of thousands of clones, 90% to 95% appearing once. This material consisted of peripheral blood, taken at surgery. These receptors all come from a boy under three years old with tuberous sclerosis and intractable seizures.

The V call is TRBV10-3, the J call TRBJ2-2, with TRBD2 identical over 15 bases. This CDR3 spans 16 amino acids. V dropped 5 bases and J dropped 7; count of bases not matched to a gene: 5. Per the germline V gene, CDR1 is ENHRY and CDR2 is SYGVKD. For the CDR3, the DNA is TGTGCCATCAGTTGGACTAGCGGGAGGGCTGGCGGGGAGCTGTTTTTT. Protein: CAISWTSGRAGGELFF.

The V gene is TRBV7-9, the J gene TRBJ2-3; maybe TRBD1 (5 bases). CDR3 size: 13 residues. V shed 3 bases and J shed 1 base, with 5 bases lying between them. CDR1 is SEHNR and CDR2 is FQNEAQ in the germline V gene (reference sequence). CDR3 sequence (DNA): TGTGCCAGCAGCTTGACAGGCACAGATACGCAGTATTTT. Translated: CASSLTGTDTQYF.

The chain has TRBV7-9 and TRBJ2-7, with TRBD1 matching 10 bases. Germline-derived CDR1 and CDR2 are SEHNR and FQNEAQ (reference sequence). V dropped 4 bases and J dropped 0; count of bases not matched to a gene: 12. The CDR3 spans 18 residues. CDR3 residues: CASSSLPGTGDSSYEQYF. The DNA for the CDR3 is TGTGCCAGCAGCTCACTCCCCGGGACAGGGGACAGCTCCTACGAGCAGTACTTC.

CDR3 region: CASSQTLAGETYEQYF. The DNA for the CDR3 is TGTGCCAGCAGCCAAACTCTAGCGGGGGAAACCTACGAGCAGTACTTC. V gene TRBV7-2 combines with J gene TRBJ2-7; 10 bases line up with TRBD2. V lost 5 bases to trimming and J lost 2 bases; unmatched junction nucleotides: 9. Germline V gives CDR1 SGHTA, CDR2 FQGNSA. The CDR3 has 16 residues. Using reference TRBV7-2 and TRBJ2-7 for the parts outside the CDR3, the full variable domain is GAGVSQSPSNKVTEKGKDVELRCDPISGHTALYWYRQSLGQGLEFLIYFQGNSAPDKSGLPSDRFSAERTGGSVSTLTIQRTQQEDSAVYLCASSQTLAGETYEQYFGPGTRLTVT.

This clone has a single count. V and J are TRBV25-1 and TRBJ1-5; D may be TRBD1 (6 bases). The CDR3 sequence is 14 residues long. CDR1 is MGHDK and CDR2 is SYGVNS in the germline V gene. Trimming cost V 1 base and J 2 bases, with 6 bases left between them. CDR3 coding DNA: TGTGCCAGCAGTGAATCAGGGGGCAATCAGCCCCAGCATTTT. This sequence encodes CASSESGGNQPQHF.

The rearrangement joins TRBV7-6 to TRBJ2-7; D might be TRBD2 (6 bases). The CDR3 is 11 residues long. Germline-derived CDR1 and CDR2 are SGHVS and FNYEAQ. V dropped 4 bases and J dropped 7 bases, with 8 bases sitting between them. The CDR3 region is CASSSGGEQYF. CDR3 sequence (DNA): TGTGCCAGCAGCTCTGGGGGGGAGCAGTACTTC.

The chain recombines TRBV7-9 with TRBJ2-7; the match to TRBD1 covers 8 bases. Per germline, CDR1 SEHNR and CDR2 FQNEAQ (reference sequence). The CDR3 covers 15 residues. V was clipped by 4 bases and J by 5 bases; unmatched bases: 10. The CDR3 protein is CASSSQSDRVHEQYF. The CDR3 coding sequence is TGTGCCAGCAGCTCCCAGTCGGACAGGGTCCACGAGCAGTACTTC.

CDR3 residues: CASTNSDRGPQLFF. The CDR3 region has the DNA TGTGCCAGTACCAACTCGGACAGGGGGCCCCAACTGTTTTTT. This chain uses TRBV19 with TRBJ1-4; 11 positions match TRBD1. CDR3 length: 14 residues. Germline CDR1 and CDR2: LNHDA and SQIVND (reference sequence). J gave up 12 bases and V 7 bases, and 10 bases lay outside the gene matches.

This rearrangement joins TRBV30 to TRBJ1-1; tentatively, D is TRBD1 (5 bases). The CDR3 is 15 amino acids. Germline assignment: CDR1 GTSNPN and CDR2 SVGIG (reference sequence). Between the trimmed V and J ends, which lost 1 base and 0 bases, there was a span of 12 bases. The CDR3 reads CAWSADGTMNTEAFF. The CDR3 DNA sequence: TGTGCCTGGAGTGCTGACGGGACCATGAACACTGAAGCTTTCTTT.

The rearrangement links TRBV7-9 to TRBJ2-5; D gene unclear. The CDR3 totals 16 residues. Per germline, CDR1 SEHNR and CDR2 FQNEAQ (reference sequence). V was shortened by 5 bases and J by 0 bases, with 16 bases between the two germline ends. The CDR3 DNA reads as TGTGCCAGCAGCCCCCAATACGGCGAGTACCAAGAGACCCAGTACTTC. Protein: CASSPQYGEYQETQYF.

The rearrangement uses TRBV21-1 and TRBJ1-3; the table's D call of TRBD1 was not tested on the DNA. TRBV21-1 is assigned pseudogene status. There are 21 residues in the CDR3. CDR3 DNA sequence: TGTGCCAGCAGCAAAAAAGTAAGGGGCGGCGAGACAAGGGATGGAAACTACACCATATATTTT. Its translation is CASSKKVRGGETRDGNYTIYF.

In its sample, this clone was seen a few times. The chain employs TRBV29-1 and TRBJ1-4; weak D call: TRBD1 (5 bases). The germline V gene has CDR1 SQVTM and CDR2 ANQGSEA. The germline V and J ends were trimmed by 2 bases and 3 bases, with 7 bases remaining between them. This CDR3 is 13 amino acids long. As DNA, the CDR3 is TGCAGCGTTGAATCAGGGCCTAATGAAAAACTGTTTTTT. This codes for CSVESGPNEKLFF. Variable domain in full (rest from reference TRBV29-1 and TRBJ1-4): SAVISQKPSRDICQRGTSLTIQCQVDSQVTMMFWYRQQPGQSLTLIATANQGSEATYESGFVIDKFPISRPNLTFSTLTVSNMSPEDSSIYLCSVESGPNEKLFFGSGTQLSVL.

The chain carries TRBV2 and TRBJ2-7; TRBD1 agrees at 7 bases. The CDR3 covers 16 residues. After removal of 2 bases from V and 5 bases from J, the junction contained 12 bases not matched to a gene. Germline-derived CDR1 and CDR2 are SNHLY and FYNNEI. CDR3 amino acids: CASSEKGQWILHEQYF. The DNA of the CDR3 is TGTGCCAGCAGTGAAAAGGGACAGTGGATTTTACACGAGCAGTACTTC.

The gene calls are TRBV2 and TRBJ2-1; D could derive from TRBD1 or TRBD2 (5 bases each). Trimming pared 4 bases from V and 8 bases from J, leaving 12 bases between. The CDR3 length is 13 residues. CDR1 is SNHLY and CDR2 is FYNNEI in the germline V gene. The CDR3 sequence is CASSVGPGDEQFF. The DNA for the CDR3 is TGTGCCAGCAGTGTGGGGCCCGGGGATGAGCAGTTCTTC.

The chain couples TRBV5-6 to TRBJ2-3, with TRBD1 matching 8 bases. V was pared by 4 bases and J by 15 bases, with 10 bases of the junction left unmatched. Germline-derived CDR1 and CDR2 are SGHDT and YYEEEE. The CDR3 covers 12 residues. The CDR3 bases are TGTGCCAGCAGCAACCGGGACAGGCGCTACTATTTT. It translates to CASSNRDRRYYF.

The chain uses TRBV18 and TRBJ1-5; D gene uncertain. CDR1 and CDR2 (germline): KGHSH, LQKENI. CDR3 length equals 14 residues. The ends were cut back, 3 bases at V and 0 bases at J, with 6 bases in the middle. CDR3 DNA sequence: TGTGCCAGCTCACCGGACGGTAGCAATCAGCCCCAGCATTTT. This codes for CASSPDGSNQPQHF.

The V and J genes are TRBV11-2 and TRBJ2-7; 9 bases align to TRBD1. In germline, CDR1 is SGHAT, CDR2 FQNNGV. Losses at the gene ends were 5 bases for V and 6 bases for J; bases not matched to a gene: 11. The CDR3 extends over 15 amino acids. The CDR3 bases are TGTGCCAGCAGCCCACCCCCCGGGACAGGGCGCGAGCAGTACTTC. It translates to CASSPPPGTGREQYF.

The rearrangement joins TRBV30 to TRBJ2-7; 7 bases are shared with TRBD2. CDR1 and CDR2 (germline): GTSNPN, SVGIG (reference sequence). This CDR3 is built from 14 residues. V lost 0 bases, J lost 2 bases, and 4 bases stayed unmatched. The CDR3 sequence: CAWSVGEGPYEQYF. In DNA form, the CDR3 reads TGTGCCTGGAGTGTGGGGGAGGGCCCCTACGAGCAGTACTTC.

The rearrangement joins TRBV9 to TRBJ2-1; TRBD2 matches 10 bases. In germline, CDR1 is SGDLS, CDR2 YYNGEE. The CDR3 contains 16 residues. With V trimmed by 2 bases and J by 4 bases, 6 bases remained unmatched. The CDR3 is CASSVGLAGDYNEQFF. CDR3 nucleotide sequence: TGTGCCAGCAGCGTGGGCCTAGCGGGGGATTACAATGAGCAGTTCTTC.

The chain carries TRBV19 and TRBJ1-2; D might be TRBD1 (5 bases). This CDR3 has 11 amino acids. The germline V and J ends were trimmed by 9 bases and 4 bases, with 9 bases remaining between them. Germline V CDR1 and CDR2: LNHDA, SQIVND (reference sequence). The CDR3 DNA sequence: TGTGCCAGCAGAGGGACCTATGGCTACACCTTC. Amino acid sequence: CASRGTYGYTF.

This sequence joins TRBV5-1 and TRBJ2-3, with TRBD2 identical over 11 bases. The germline V gene encodes CDR1 SGHRS and CDR2 YFSETQ. Unmatched junction bases numbered 6, after V lost 4 bases and J lost 5 bases. This CDR3 is built from 15 residues. CDR3 region: CASSLTSGVGDTQYF. The CDR3 DNA follows: TGCGCCAGCAGCCTGACTAGCGGGGTTGGAGATACGCAGTATTTT.

This clone was seen only once. This chain connects TRBV11-2 to TRBJ2-1; TRBD2 matches 10 bases. The CDR3 runs to 14 residues. Germline values: CDR1 SGHAT, CDR2 FQNNGV. The V segment lost 1 base and the J segment 9 bases; nucleotides outside the gene matches: 3. The CDR3 nucleotides are TGTGCCAGCAGCTTAGCGGGACTAGCGAGTGAGCAGTTCTTC. Amino acid sequence: CASSLAGLASEQFF.

The rearrangement joins TRBV12-1 to TRBJ2-5; TRBD2, the table's D call, was not compared with the DNA. TRBV12-1 is recorded as a pseudogene. The CDR3 has 15 residues. The CDR3 here is CASSPLLAGVETQYF. Here the CDR3 DNA reads TGTGCCAGCAGTCCCTTACTAGCGGGGGTAGAGACCCAGTACTTC.

The CDR3 region has the DNA TGTGCCACCAGTGTAGGAGGGAAGACTGAAGCTTTCTTT. Translating it yields CATSVGGKTEAFF. V gene TRBV24-1 combines with J gene TRBJ1-1, with D hard to call. Looked up from germline, CDR1 is KGHDR and CDR2 is SFDVKD. V was clipped by 5 bases and J by 5 bases, with 11 bases between them. The CDR3 runs to 13 residues.

In its sample, this clone was seen once. The chain carries TRBV11-3 and TRBJ1-1, with a possible D match to TRBD1 (5 bases). The CDR3 is 16 residues long. Germline CDR1 is SGHNT and CDR2 is YENEEA. Trimming shortened V by 3 bases and J by 1 base, and 15 bases separated the two germline ends. This CDR3 is CASSLGRGRANTEAFF. CDR3 coding DNA: TGTGCCAGCAGCTTGGGAAGGGGCAGGGCGAACACTGAAGCTTTCTTT.

This rearrangement joins TRBV9 to TRBJ1-1; no firm D call. Germline values: CDR1 SGDLS, CDR2 YYNGEE. Trimming took off 0 bases at V and 1 base at J, with 7 bases between the two ends. The CDR3 extends over 14 amino acids. The CDR3 reads CASSVEGRNTEAFF. CDR3 DNA sequence: TGTGCCAGCAGCGTAGAAGGCAGGAACACTGAAGCTTTCTTT.

This chain connects TRBV1 to TRBJ2-3. TRBV1 represents a pseudogene. This CDR3 has 13 amino acids. The CDR3 sequence: CTSSPDRPTTQYF. Written as DNA, the CDR3 is TGCACCAGCAGCCCTGATCGTCCGACTACGCAGTATTTT.

The chain recombines TRBV19 with TRBJ1-4, with D possibly being TRBD1 (6 bases). Germline-derived CDR1 and CDR2 are LNHDA and SQIVND (reference sequence). The CDR3 length is 18 residues. V dropped 7 bases and J dropped 0 bases, with 21 bases sitting between them. The CDR3 loop reads CASTGGAGFAATNEKLFF. As DNA, the CDR3 is TGTGCCAGTACCGGGGGGGCAGGATTTGCGGCAACTAATGAAAAACTGTTTTTT.

This sequence joins TRBV6-5 and TRBJ2-1, with D possibly TRBD1 on 6 matching bases. Deletions cut 6 bases from V and 3 bases from J, with 15 bases between. The CDR3 has 15 residues. Germline values: CDR1 MNHEY, CDR2 SVGAGI. CDR3 in DNA: TGTGCCAGCAGCCCGGGACACTTAGTCTACAATGAGCAGTTCTTC. Protein product: CASSPGHLVYNEQFF.

CDR3 in DNA: TGTGCCAGCAGCCCCCTCGTAAGGGTGGCCTACAATGAGCAGTTCTTC. Protein sequence: CASSPLVRVAYNEQFF. V is TRBV7-9 and J is TRBJ2-1, with D unresolved. Trimming took 5 bases from V and 2 from J, leaving 16 bases between them. The CDR3 extends over 16 amino acids. Germline CDR1 SEHNR, CDR2 FQNEAQ (reference sequence).

V and J are TRBV24-1 and TRBJ1-2, with 7 bases that match TRBD1. From germline, CDR1 is KGHDR and CDR2 SFDVKD. J was trimmed by 3 bases and V by 4 bases; bases with no gene match: 4. The CDR3 covers 14 residues. CDR3 residues: CATSDEDRDYGYTF. As DNA, the CDR3 is TGTGCCACCAGTGACGAAGACAGGGACTATGGCTACACCTTC.